One T cell receptor (beta chain) is described in this entry. Its specificity is not known. Additional DNA sequences in this sample encode the identical CDR3. This specimen belongs to a study of graft-versus-host responses after intestinal transplantation. On the study more broadly: Every recipient underwent anti-thymocyte globulin induction, then tacrolimus and steroids for two to four years.

V shed 0 bases and J shed 1 base, with 4 bases lying between them. This CDR3 region has 13 residues. Per germline, CDR1 MGHRA and CDR2 YSYEKL. Study results and limitations: Recipient bone marrow held GvH clones, some seen earlier in ileum or blood.

TCRdb's table, derived via immunoSEQ multiplex PCR, lists solely in-frame clones and lacks some. The table has approximately 90,000 clones, around 92% seen once. This receptor was identified in a human donor who was the organ donor for an intestinal transplant. The rearrangement links TRBV4-1 to TRBJ2-7, with D hard to call. Sequenced material: unstimulated CD8+ T cells sorted from spleen or lymph node cells, taken before transplant. The CDR3 spells CASSQDRSYEQYF. The CDR3 DNA follows: TGCGCCAGCAGCCAAGACAGATCCTACGAGCAGTACTTC.